The next 9 T cell receptor beta chains were all read from a single sample in a study of blood T cell repertoires in COVID-19. The table came from immunoSEQ multiplex PCR; TCRdb's copy has only in-frame clones and leaves some out. The table lists some 96,000 clones, about 80% of them singletons. Sequencing was done on a sample of peripheral blood. These receptors all stem from a woman in her 70s with acute or convalescent COVID-19.

This chain joins TRBV5-1 and TRBJ2-7; 7 bases match TRBD2. The CDR3 is 15 amino acids. CDR1 is SGHRS and CDR2 is YFSETQ in the germline V gene. J was trimmed by 2 bases and V by 0 bases; bases with no gene match: 5. Written as DNA, the CDR3 is TGCGCCAGCAGCTTGGGTACTAGCGAGGCCTACGAGCAGTACGTC. Its protein product is CASSLGTSEAYEQYV.

The J gene is TRBJ1-2, the V gene TRBV6-5, with TRBD1 matching over 10 bases. Germline assignment: CDR1 MNHEY and CDR2 SVGAGI. The CDR3 extends over 14 amino acids. After removal of 6 bases from V and 8 bases from J, the junction contained 9 bases not matched to a gene. The CDR3 DNA reads as TGTGCCAGCAGCTTCGTAGACAGGGGGCGAGGCTACACCTTC. Residues: CASSFVDRGRGYTF.

This clone was counted a single time. The chain recombines TRBV2 with TRBJ2-2; 8 bases align to TRBD1. The trim removed 2 bases at V and 1 base at J, leaving 6 bases unmatched. This CDR3 is 17 amino acids long. Germline assignment: CDR1 SNHLY and CDR2 FYNNEI. CDR3 sequence (DNA): TGTGCCAGCAGTGAATTGGGACAGGCCTTGAACACCGGGGAGCTGTTTTTT. Protein sequence: CASSELGQALNTGELFF.

To note about this clone: An end of the junction does not agree with germline; a read error may underlie this. The chain combines TRBV29-1 with TRBJ1-1, with a weak D call TRBD1 (6 bases). This CDR3 has 11 amino acids. CDR1 and CDR2 from the germline V gene are SQVTM and ANQGSEA. CDR3 amino acids: CSFEDSLEAFF. The CDR3 region has the DNA TGCAGCTTTGAGGACAGTCTCGAAGCTTTCTTT.

In DNA, the CDR3 is TGTGCCAGCAGTGAAACGTATTCGGGTGAAGCTTTCTTT. Translation: CASSETYSGEAFF. V is TRBV2 and J is TRBJ1-1; D gene ambiguous. V was clipped by 2 bases and J by 7 bases, with 11 bases between them. CDR1 and CDR2 from the germline V gene are SNHLY and FYNNEI. The CDR3 runs to 13 residues.

This chain connects TRBV9 to TRBJ2-2, with D tentatively TRBD2 (6 bases). The V gene lost 4 bases and the J gene lost 7 bases, with 14 bases spanning the gap. The CDR3 is 14 residues long. Germline CDR1 reads SGDLS; CDR2 reads YYNGEE. The CDR3 DNA sequence: TGTGCCAGCAGCTATGTGAGGGGAGGCGGGGAGCTGTTTTTT. It encodes CASSYVRGGGELFF.

The chain has TRBV9 and TRBJ2-5; 13 bases align to TRBD2. The CDR3 consists of 18 residues. J was trimmed by 4 bases and V by 0 bases; bases with no gene match: 9. CDR1 and CDR2 from the germline V gene are SGDLS and YYNGEE. DNA for the CDR3: TGTGCCAGCAGCGTAGGGACTAGCGGGGGCGTCGTAGTAGAGACCCAGTACTTC. Its translation: CASSVGTSGGVVVETQYF.

The chain links TRBV14 to TRBJ2-2, with a possible D match to TRBD2 (6 bases). This CDR3 spans 16 amino acids. The V gene lost 2 bases and the J gene lost 1 base, with 11 bases spanning the gap. CDR1 and CDR2 from the germline V gene are SGHDN and FVKESK. The CDR3 sequence is CASSQRAGMNTGELFF. The CDR3 nucleotides read TGTGCCAGCAGCCAACGGGCGGGAATGAACACCGGGGAGCTGTTTTTT. Complete variable domain (other parts from reference TRBV14 and TRBJ2-2): EAGVTQFPSHSVIEKGQTVTLRCDPISGHDNLYWYRRVMGKEIKFLLHFVKESKQDESGMPNNRFLAERTGGTYSTLKVQPAELEDSGVYFCASSQRAGMNTGELFFGEGSRLTVL.

The chain is built from TRBV7-2 and TRBJ1-2, with no clear D. Germline V gene sequence: CDR1 SGHTA, CDR2 FQGNSA. CDR3 size: 13 residues. V lost 2 bases, J lost 2 bases, and 6 bases lay in between. The chain's CDR3 is CASSLIRNYGYTF. The CDR3, as DNA: TGTGCCAGCAGCTTAATCCGGAACTATGGCTACACCTTC.